This T cell receptor beta chain stems from a study of patients and donors after allogeneic stem cell transplantation. A single record per CDR3 protein comes from TCRdb applying MiXCR to the RT-PCR reads. This sample yields 410,000 or so distinct CDR3 sequences, of which around 16% are seen a single time; less than 9.5% belongs to the top ten. This CDR3 region has 14 residues. J gave up 0 bases and V 6 bases, and 2 bases lay outside the gene matches. The receptor was derived from a human donor who was either an allogeneic HSCT recipient or a stem cell or donor lymphocyte infusion donor (not recorded which). It is not recorded whose cells these are; they may come from a transplant donor. J is TRBJ2-3 and V is TRBV12-3 or TRBV12-4, with 8 bases identical to TRBD2. The specimen sequenced was blood, either unsorted or a sorted T cell fraction (not recorded which). This chain's CDR3 is CASSRLASTDTQYF. The CDR3 DNA follows: TGTGCCAGCAGCCGACTAGCGAGCACAGATACGCAGTATTTT.